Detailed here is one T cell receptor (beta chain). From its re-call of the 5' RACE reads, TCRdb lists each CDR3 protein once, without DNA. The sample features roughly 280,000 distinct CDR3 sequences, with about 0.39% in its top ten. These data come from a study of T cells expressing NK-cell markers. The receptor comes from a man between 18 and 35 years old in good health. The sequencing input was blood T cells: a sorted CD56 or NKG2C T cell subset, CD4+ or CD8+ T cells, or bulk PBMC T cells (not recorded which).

CDR3 sequence reads: CASSLQRDRKETQYF. J is TRBJ2-5 and V is TRBV7-2; TCRdb proposes TRBD1, but this gene call is untestable without DNA. This CDR3 has 15 residues. Germline V gene lookup returns CDR1 SGHTA and CDR2 FQGNSA.